This TCR beta chain was recorded in a study of cytomegalovirus exposure and HLA in healthy donors. Study-wide findings and caveats: Some V segments could not be told apart, so they were left out, TRBV6-2 and TRBV6-3 among them. With further analysis later on, most CMV-associated TCR beta chains appeared HLA-restricted.

Trimming shortened V by 2 bases and J by 4 bases, and 22 bases separated the two germline ends. CDR1 and CDR2 (germline): SGHNT, YYREEE (reference sequence). The CDR3 consists of 18 residues. In its sample, this clone was seen a few times. Its target is unknown. The PCR made use of 60 Vbeta and 13 Jbeta primers. Profiled with immunoSEQ multiplex PCR; TCRdb holds only in-frame clones, not every one. Of 230,000 or so clones listed, about nine tenths were seen once; the top ten hold around 1.7%. The origin of this receptor is a girl aged 2-9 years in good health and CMV-seronegative. This chain joins TRBV5-4 and TRBJ2-1; weak D call: TRBD2 (6 bases). The sequencing input was PBMCs. This CDR3 is CASSLISLESSVYNEQFF. The CDR3 DNA reads as TGTGCCAGCAGCTTAATATCTCTTGAGTCTAGCGTTTACAATGAGCAGTTCTTC.